These 23 T cell receptor beta chains came from one sample sequenced in a study of blood T cell repertoires in COVID-19. Produced via immunoSEQ multiplex PCR; TCRdb's table is partial and in-frame only. The table records roughly 400,000 clones, roughly 92% of them present only once. Sequenced input: PBMCs or T cells enriched from blood (not recorded which). The receptor source for this set is a woman between 40 and 50 years old who had been exposed to COVID-19.

J is TRBJ1-5 and V is TRBV24-1, with D possibly matching TRBD1 (5 bases). Trimming took 2 bases from V and 7 from J, leaving 20 bases between them. Looked up from germline, CDR1 is KGHDR and CDR2 is SFDVKD. The CDR3 length is 17 residues. CDR3: CATSDSGVAGYRQPQHF. The CDR3 region has the DNA TGTGCCACCAGTGATTCCGGAGTAGCAGGGTATCGACAGCCCCAGCATTTT.

J is TRBJ2-3 and V is TRBV5-4; possibly TRBD1 for D (5 bases). CDR1 is SGHNT, CDR2 YYREEE, per germline (reference sequence). The CDR3 runs 14 residues. Deletions cut 2 bases from V and 1 base from J, with 8 bases between. This CDR3 is CASSLGARTDTQYF. The CDR3, as DNA: TGTGCCAGCAGCTTAGGGGCCCGCACAGATACGCAGTATTTT.

This clone was counted a few times. The V and J genes are TRBV5-1 and TRBJ2-2; 8 positions agree with TRBD2. Germline V gene sequence: CDR1 SGHRS, CDR2 YFSETQ. The CDR3 extends over 17 amino acids. The V and J ends lost 0 bases and 2 bases, in that order; junction bases with no gene match: 6. This chain's CDR3 is CASSLAQRGFNTGELFF. The CDR3 region has the DNA TGCGCCAGCAGCTTGGCCCAGCGGGGGTTCAACACCGGGGAGCTGTTTTTT.

The chain is built from TRBV12-5 and TRBJ2-7; 7 nucleotides match TRBD1. V shed 3 bases and J 6 bases; nucleotides not matched to a gene: 2. The CDR3 has 12 amino acids. Per the germline V gene, CDR1 is LGHNT and CDR2 is FRNRAP. CDR3 nucleotides: TGTGCTAGTGGTTTAACAGGGGTCGAGCAGTACTTC. Residues: CASGLTGVEQYF.

The V and J genes are TRBV10-2 and TRBJ1-1, with TRBD1 as a possible D gene (6 bases). CDR1 and CDR2 (germline): WSHSY, SAAADI. The CDR3 is 14 amino acids. V dropped 6 bases and J dropped 1 base, with 12 bases sitting between them. CDR3 DNA: TGCGCCAGCAGAAAACAGGGCCAGAACACTGAAGCTTTCTTT. Translation: CASRKQGQNTEAFF.

The chain combines TRBV29-1 with TRBJ1-2; no firm D call. Germline CDR1 reads SQVTM; CDR2 reads ANQGSEA. This CDR3 is 14 amino acids long. The V end was cut by 4 bases, the J end by 11 bases, with 23 bases between. CDR3 sequence (DNA): TGCAGCGTTGTAGTAAGAGAGGGTTCAATCGAGTACACCTTC. It translates to CSVVVREGSIEYTF.

This clone was counted a single time. The chain employs TRBV10-3 and TRBJ1-1, with a tentative D call TRBD1 (6 bases). In germline, CDR1 is ENHRY, CDR2 SYGVKD. The V end lost 7 bases, the J end lost 1 base, and 13 bases lay between the germline ends. This CDR3 has 14 residues. CDR3 DNA sequence: TGTGCCATCAATTCGGACAGTTCGAACACTGAAGCTTTCTTT. Protein product: CAINSDSSNTEAFF.

The rearrangement uses TRBV5-1 and TRBJ2-3, with D possibly TRBD1 on 6 matching bases. CDR3 length equals 14 residues. The V and J ends lost 2 bases and 2 bases respectively, with 9 bases between them. Germline-derived CDR1 and CDR2 are SGHRS and YFSETQ. CDR3 sequence reads: CASSLGQTTDTQYF. CDR3 in DNA: TGCGCCAGCAGCTTAGGACAGACCACAGATACGCAGTATTTT.

Details on this clone: Germline and junction disagree at one end, which may indicate a read error. The J gene is TRBJ2-5, the V gene TRBV7-7, with 9 nucleotides matching TRBD1. From germline, CDR1 is SSHAT and CDR2 FNYEAQ (reference sequence). The CDR3 consists of 14 residues. The DNA for the CDR3 is TGTGCTAGCAGCTGGACAGGGGAGGGAGAGACCCAGTACTTC. Its translation is CASSWTGEGETQYF.

This chain uses TRBV2 with TRBJ2-5, with D perhaps TRBD2 (6 bases). CDR3 length: 15 residues. V lost 8 bases to trimming and J lost 4 bases, with 20 bases between them. In germline, CDR1 is SNHLY, CDR2 FYNNEI. In DNA, the CDR3 is TGTGCCAGCGTGCGGAGGGGACTGGGAATAGAGACCCAGTACTTC. This sequence encodes CASVRRGLGIETQYF.

The chain employs TRBV30 and TRBJ2-7; D gene ambiguous. Germline V gives CDR1 GTSNPN, CDR2 SVGIG (reference sequence). The CDR3 has 11 residues. V gave up 6 bases and J gave up 7 bases, with 13 bases separating them. The DNA for the CDR3 is TGTGCCTGCGCTGCATTGCGGGAGCAGTACTTC. Residues: CACAALREQYF.

The V and J genes are TRBV29-1 and TRBJ1-4; D might be TRBD1 (5 bases). Germline V gene data show CDR1 as SQVTM and CDR2 as ANQGSEA. This CDR3 comprises 12 residues. V was shortened by 6 bases and J by 7 bases, with 12 bases between the two germline ends. This CDR3 reads CSVRTGVEKLFF. DNA for the CDR3: TGCAGCGTGCGTACAGGAGTTGAAAAACTGTTTTTT.

V is TRBV9 and J is TRBJ2-2; D possibly corresponds to TRBD1 (6 bases). Looked up from germline, CDR1 is SGDLS and CDR2 is YYNGEE. V lost 6 bases and J 2 bases, leaving 11 bases between the germline ends. This CDR3 contains 14 residues. Here the CDR3 DNA reads TGTGCCAGCACGAGGACAGTCAACACCGGGGAGCTGTTTTTT. Protein sequence: CASTRTVNTGELFF.

The CDR3 nucleotides read TGCAGCGTTGAAGATGTACAGGGGGCGTTCACTGAAGCTTTCTTT. Translation gives CSVEDVQGAFTEAFF. This chain uses TRBV29-1 with TRBJ1-1, with 9 bases matching TRBD1. V shed 0 bases, J shed 4 bases, and the junction held 6 bases outside the gene matches. The CDR3 contains 15 residues. In germline, CDR1 is SQVTM, CDR2 ANQGSEA.

This chain uses TRBV10-2 with TRBJ1-2; D possibly corresponds to TRBD1 (5 bases). Trimming took off 7 bases at V and 7 bases at J, with 16 bases between the two ends. Germline V CDR1 and CDR2: WSHSY, SAAADI. The CDR3 is made up of 13 amino acids. The CDR3 loop is CASIPRAGSGYTF. The CDR3 region has the DNA TGCGCCAGCATACCCAGGGCCGGGAGTGGCTACACCTTC.

This chain uses TRBV5-1 with TRBJ1-1; 8 bases map to TRBD1. The CDR3 is 17 amino acids. Germline CDR1 is SGHRS and CDR2 is YFSETQ. J was trimmed by 1 base and V by 0 bases; bases with no gene match: 8. The CDR3 here is CASSLAAGGEKNTEAFF. The DNA of the CDR3 is TGCGCCAGCAGCTTGGCCGCAGGGGGCGAAAAGAACACTGAAGCTTTCTTT.

The V call is TRBV6-5, the J call TRBJ1-2, with 8 bases identical to TRBD1. The trim removed 6 bases at V and 1 base at J, leaving 7 bases unmatched. Per germline, CDR1 MNHEY and CDR2 SVGAGI. The length of the CDR3 is 15 residues. The CDR3 reads CASSLSGGRNYGYTF. CDR3 DNA sequence: TGTGCCAGCAGCCTATCAGGGGGCCGTAACTATGGCTACACCTTC.

The chain couples TRBV27 to TRBJ1-5; 8 bases map to TRBD1. Germline CDR1 reads MNHEY; CDR2 reads SMNVEV (reference sequence). V lost 6 bases and J lost 2; bases outside the gene matches: 3. The CDR3 runs to 14 residues. CDR3 region: CASRGQGRNQPQHF. The CDR3 bases are TGTGCCAGCAGAGGACAGGGTCGCAATCAGCCCCAGCATTTT.

The CDR3 reads CASSEDRLARQPQHF. The CDR3 DNA reads TGTGCCAGCAGTGAGGACAGGCTGGCAAGGCAGCCCCAGCATTTT. V is TRBV6-1 and J is TRBJ1-5; 7 nucleotides agree with TRBD1. V was pared by 3 bases and J by 7 bases, with 9 bases of the junction left unmatched. The CDR3 loop spans 15 amino acids. Germline V gene data show CDR1 as MNHNS and CDR2 as SASEGT.

The chain has TRBV7-9 and TRBJ1-1; TRBD1 agrees at 8 bases. CDR1 and CDR2 from the germline V gene are SEHNR and FQNEAQ (reference sequence). The junction had 10 bases not matched to a gene; V was cut back by 3 bases and J by 4 bases. There are 16 residues in the CDR3. The CDR3: CASSFDRGVVGTEAFF. For the CDR3, the DNA is TGTGCCAGCAGCTTTGACAGGGGAGTCGTAGGCACTGAAGCTTTCTTT.

The chain uses TRBV24-1 and TRBJ2-3; 13 positions match TRBD2. CDR3 length: 15 residues. Losses at the gene ends were 6 bases for V and 5 bases for J; bases not matched to a gene: 4. Germline values: CDR1 KGHDR, CDR2 SFDVKD. In DNA, the CDR3 is TGTGCCACCAGTCCGGGACTAGCGGGACTAGATACGCAGTATTTT. This codes for CATSPGLAGLDTQYF.

The chain employs TRBV6-6 and TRBJ1-6, with D unclear. The CDR3 is made up of 13 amino acids. Trimming took off 6 bases at V and 12 bases at J, with 15 bases between the two ends. Germline assignment: CDR1 MNHNY and CDR2 SVGAGI (reference sequence). DNA of the CDR3: TGTGCCAGCAGCCCTGACCGACACTTACCCCTCCACTTT. Protein sequence: CASSPDRHLPLHF.

V is TRBV7-3 and J is TRBJ1-1, with 7 bases fitting TRBD1. Germline trimming cut 5 bases from V and 6 bases from J; bases unmatched to any gene: 6. Germline CDR1 SGHTA, CDR2 FQGTGA. This CDR3 comprises 13 residues. CDR3 sequence (DNA): TGTGCCAGCAGCCAATTCGGACAGGCTGAAGCTTTCTTT. Residues: CASSQFGQAEAFF.